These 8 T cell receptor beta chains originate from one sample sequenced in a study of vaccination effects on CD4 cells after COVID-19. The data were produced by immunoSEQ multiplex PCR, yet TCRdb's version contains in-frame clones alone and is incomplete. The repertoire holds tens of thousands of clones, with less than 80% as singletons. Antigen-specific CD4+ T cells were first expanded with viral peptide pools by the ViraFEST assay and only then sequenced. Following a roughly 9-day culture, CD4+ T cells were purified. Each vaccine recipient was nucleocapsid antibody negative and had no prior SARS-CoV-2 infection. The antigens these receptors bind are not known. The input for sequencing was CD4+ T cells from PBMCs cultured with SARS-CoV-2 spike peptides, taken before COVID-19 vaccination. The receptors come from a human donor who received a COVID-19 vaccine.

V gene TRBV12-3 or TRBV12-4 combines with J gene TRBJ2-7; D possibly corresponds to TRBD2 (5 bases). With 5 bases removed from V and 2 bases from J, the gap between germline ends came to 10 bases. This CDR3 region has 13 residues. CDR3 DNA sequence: TGTGCCAGCAGTCTAGGGAGTCCCTACGAGCAGTACTTC. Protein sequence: CASSLGSPYEQYF.

CDR3 sequence: CASSQSGTGAWNEQFF. The DNA of the CDR3 is TGCGCCAGCAGCCAAAGCGGGACAGGGGCATGGAATGAGCAGTTCTTC. This chain connects TRBV5-1 to TRBJ2-1, with 10 bases aligning to TRBD1. Germline V lookup: CDR1 SGHRS, CDR2 YFSETQ. This CDR3 region has 16 residues. With 4 bases clipped from V and 7 bases from J, the junction kept 11 bases outside the gene matches.

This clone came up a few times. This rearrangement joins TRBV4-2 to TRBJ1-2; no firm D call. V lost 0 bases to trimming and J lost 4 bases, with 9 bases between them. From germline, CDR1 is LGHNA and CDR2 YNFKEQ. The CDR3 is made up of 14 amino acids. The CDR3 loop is CASSQEGGGYGYTF. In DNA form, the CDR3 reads TGTGCCAGCAGCCAAGAAGGAGGAGGCTATGGCTACACCTTC.

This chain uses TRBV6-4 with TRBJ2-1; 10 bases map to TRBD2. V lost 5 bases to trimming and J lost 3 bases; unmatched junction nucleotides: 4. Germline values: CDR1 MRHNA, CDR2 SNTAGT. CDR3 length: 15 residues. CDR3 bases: TGTGCCAGCAGTCCTCTAGCGGGGGACTACAATGAGCAGTTCTTC. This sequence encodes CASSPLAGDYNEQFF.

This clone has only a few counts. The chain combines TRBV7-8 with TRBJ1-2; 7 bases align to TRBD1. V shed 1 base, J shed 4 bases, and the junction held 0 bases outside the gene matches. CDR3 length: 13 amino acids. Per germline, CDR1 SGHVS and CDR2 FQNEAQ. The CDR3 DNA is TGTGCCAGCAGCTTAGGACAGGGCTATGGCTACACCTTC. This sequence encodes CASSLGQGYGYTF.

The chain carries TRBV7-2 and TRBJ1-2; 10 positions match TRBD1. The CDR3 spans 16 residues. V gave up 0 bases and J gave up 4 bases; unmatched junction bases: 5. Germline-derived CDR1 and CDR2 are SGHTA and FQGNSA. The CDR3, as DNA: TGTGCCAGCAGCTTAGCCTCGACAGGGGGCAGCTATGGCTACACCTTC. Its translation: CASSLASTGGSYGYTF.

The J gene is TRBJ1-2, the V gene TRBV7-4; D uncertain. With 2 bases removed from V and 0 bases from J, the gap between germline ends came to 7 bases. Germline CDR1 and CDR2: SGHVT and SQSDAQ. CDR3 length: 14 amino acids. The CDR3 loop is CASSLRRTNYGYTF. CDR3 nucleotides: TGTGCCAGCAGCTTACGAAGGACTAACTATGGCTACACCTTC.

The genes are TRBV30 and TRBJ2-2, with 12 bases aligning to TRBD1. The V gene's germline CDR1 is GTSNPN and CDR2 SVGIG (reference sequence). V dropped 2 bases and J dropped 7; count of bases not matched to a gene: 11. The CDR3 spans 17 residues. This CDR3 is CAWSLSPGQGAVGELFF. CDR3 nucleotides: TGTGCCTGGAGTCTTAGTCCGGGACAGGGGGCGGTCGGGGAGCTGTTTTTT.